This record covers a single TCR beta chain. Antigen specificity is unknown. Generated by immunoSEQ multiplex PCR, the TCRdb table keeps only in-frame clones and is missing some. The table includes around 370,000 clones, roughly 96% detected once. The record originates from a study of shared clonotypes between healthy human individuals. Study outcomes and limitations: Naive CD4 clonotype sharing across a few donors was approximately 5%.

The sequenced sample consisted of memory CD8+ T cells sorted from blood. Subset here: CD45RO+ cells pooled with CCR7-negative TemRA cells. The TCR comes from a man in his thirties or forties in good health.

CDR3 in DNA: TGTGCCAGCAGCCACGACACCGGCTATGGCTACACCTTC. Protein sequence: CASSHDTGYGYTF. V usage is TRBV6-5 and J usage is TRBJ1-2; no reliable D call. Trimming took off 6 bases at V and 4 bases at J, with 12 bases between the two ends. The CDR3 length is 13 residues. In germline, CDR1 is MNHEY, CDR2 SVGAGI.